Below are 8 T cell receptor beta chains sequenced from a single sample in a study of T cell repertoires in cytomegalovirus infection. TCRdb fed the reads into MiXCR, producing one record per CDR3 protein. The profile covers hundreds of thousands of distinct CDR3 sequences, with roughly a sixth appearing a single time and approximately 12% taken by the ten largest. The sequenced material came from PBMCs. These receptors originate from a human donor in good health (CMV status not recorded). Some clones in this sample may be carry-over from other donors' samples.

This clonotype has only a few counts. The CDR3 DNA reads TGCAGTGCTTTCCTCGGGACAGGGCGCTACGAGCAGTACTTC. Translating it yields CSAFLGTGRYEQYF. The chain employs TRBV20-1 and TRBJ2-7, with 9 nucleotides matching TRBD1. The V segment lost 5 bases and the J segment 3 bases; nucleotides outside the gene matches: 8. The CDR3 is 14 residues long. Germline CDR1 reads DFQATT; CDR2 reads SNEGSKA (reference sequence).

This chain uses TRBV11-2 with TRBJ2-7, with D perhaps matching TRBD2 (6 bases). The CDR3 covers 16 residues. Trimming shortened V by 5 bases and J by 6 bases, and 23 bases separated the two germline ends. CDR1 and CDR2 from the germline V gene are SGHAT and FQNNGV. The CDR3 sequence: CASSPYPGLSAGEQYF. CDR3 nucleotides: TGTGCCAGCAGCCCGTATCCGGGACTGAGTGCAGGCGAGCAGTACTTC. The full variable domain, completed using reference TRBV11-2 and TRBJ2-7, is EAGVAQSPRYKIIEKRQSVAFWCNPISGHATLYWYQQILGQGPKLLIQFQNNGVVDDSQLPKDRFSAERLKGVDSTLKIQPAKLEDSAVYLCASSPYPGLSAGEQYFGPGTRLTVT.

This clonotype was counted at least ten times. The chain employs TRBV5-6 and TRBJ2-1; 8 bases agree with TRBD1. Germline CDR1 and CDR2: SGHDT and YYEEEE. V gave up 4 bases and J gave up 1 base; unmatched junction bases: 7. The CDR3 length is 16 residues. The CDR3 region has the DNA TGTGCCAGCAGCCCAGACAGGGGAAGGTCCTACAATGAGCAGTTCTTC. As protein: CASSPDRGRSYNEQFF.

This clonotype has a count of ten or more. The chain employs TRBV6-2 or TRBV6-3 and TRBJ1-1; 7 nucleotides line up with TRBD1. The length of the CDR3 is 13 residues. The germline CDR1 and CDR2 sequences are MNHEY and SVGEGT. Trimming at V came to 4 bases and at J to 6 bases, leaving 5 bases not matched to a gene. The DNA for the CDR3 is TGTGCCAGCAGTTCCCAGGGGGAGGCTGAAGCTTTCTTT. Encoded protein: CASSSQGEAEAFF.

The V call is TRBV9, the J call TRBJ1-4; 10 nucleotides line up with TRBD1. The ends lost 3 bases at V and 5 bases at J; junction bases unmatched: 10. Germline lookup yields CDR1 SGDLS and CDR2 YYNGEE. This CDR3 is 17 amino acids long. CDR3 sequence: CASSATGTGAWNEKLFF. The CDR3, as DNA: TGTGCCAGCAGCGCAACCGGGACAGGGGCTTGGAATGAAAAACTGTTTTTT.

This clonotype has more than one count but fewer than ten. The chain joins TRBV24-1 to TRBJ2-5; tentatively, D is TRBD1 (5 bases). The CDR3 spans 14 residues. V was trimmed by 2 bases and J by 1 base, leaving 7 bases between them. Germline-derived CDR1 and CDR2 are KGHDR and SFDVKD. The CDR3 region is CATSDSTAQETQYF. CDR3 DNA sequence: TGTGCCACCAGTGATTCGACAGCCCAAGAGACCCAGTACTTC.

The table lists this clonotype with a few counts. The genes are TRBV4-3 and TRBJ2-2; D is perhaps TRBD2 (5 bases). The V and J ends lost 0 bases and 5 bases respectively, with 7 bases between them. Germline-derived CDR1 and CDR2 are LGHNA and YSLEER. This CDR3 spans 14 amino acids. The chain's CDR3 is CASSQDWRTGELFF. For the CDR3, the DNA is TGCGCCAGCAGCCAAGATTGGAGGACCGGGGAGCTGTTTTTT.

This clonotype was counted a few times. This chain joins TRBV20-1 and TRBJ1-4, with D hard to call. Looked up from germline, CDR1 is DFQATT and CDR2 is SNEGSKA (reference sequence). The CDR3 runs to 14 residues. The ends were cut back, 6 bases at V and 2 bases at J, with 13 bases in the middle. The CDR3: CSAVRGGTNEKLFF. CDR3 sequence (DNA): TGCAGTGCCGTGAGAGGAGGGACTAATGAAAAACTGTTTTTT.